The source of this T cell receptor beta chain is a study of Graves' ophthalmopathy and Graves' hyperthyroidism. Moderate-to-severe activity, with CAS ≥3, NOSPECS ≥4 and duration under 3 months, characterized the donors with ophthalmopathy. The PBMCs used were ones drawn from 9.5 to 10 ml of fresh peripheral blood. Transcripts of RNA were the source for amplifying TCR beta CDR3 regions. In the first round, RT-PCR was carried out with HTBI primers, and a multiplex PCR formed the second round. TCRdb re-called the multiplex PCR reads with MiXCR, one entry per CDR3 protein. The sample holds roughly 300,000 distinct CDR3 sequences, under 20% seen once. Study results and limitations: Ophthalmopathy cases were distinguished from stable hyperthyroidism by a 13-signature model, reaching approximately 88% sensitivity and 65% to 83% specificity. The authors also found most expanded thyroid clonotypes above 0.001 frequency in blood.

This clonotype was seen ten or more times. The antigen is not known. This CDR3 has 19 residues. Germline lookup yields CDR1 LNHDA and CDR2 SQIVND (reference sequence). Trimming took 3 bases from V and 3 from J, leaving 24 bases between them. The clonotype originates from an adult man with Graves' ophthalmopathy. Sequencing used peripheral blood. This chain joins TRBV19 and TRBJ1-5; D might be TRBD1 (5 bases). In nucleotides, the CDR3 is TGTGCCAGTAGTATTACGGCAGCGGATTTTAGGGGATACAATCAGCCCCAGCATTTT. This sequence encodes CASSITAADFRGYNQPQHF.